The clone carrying this TCR beta chain was picked up one time. The data belong to a study of blood T cell repertoires in COVID-19. Study information: T cells, B-cell-depleted T cells, or PBMCs provided the cDNA or gDNA that served as material.

Produced via immunoSEQ multiplex PCR; TCRdb's table is partial and in-frame only. The table has some 200,000 clones, 80% to 90% seen once. Per the germline V gene, CDR1 is SGHNT and CDR2 is YYREEE (reference sequence). Unmatched junction bases numbered 9, after V lost 4 bases and J lost 5 bases. The length of the CDR3 is 16 residues. The rearrangement links TRBV5-4 to TRBJ2-1; 10 nucleotides line up with TRBD2. This TCR was recovered from a woman aged 50 to 65 with active or convalescent COVID-19. The sequenced sample was peripheral blood. This chain's CDR3 is CASSHARTSGDNEQFF. CDR3 in DNA: TGTGCCAGCAGCCACGCAAGGACTAGCGGAGACAATGAGCAGTTCTTC.